The 23 T cell receptor beta chains below all came from one sample that was sequenced in a study of T cell repertoires in cytomegalovirus infection (dated by TCRdb to about 2019). The treatment or condition label for this specimen denotes: in vitro stimulation with specific CMV peptide epitopes to enrich CMV-specific T cells. These receptors have no identified antigens. The reads were generated on an Illumina HiSeq 1500. In-frame beta chains were kept once TCRdb had trimmed the public reads at Q25 with fastp and called clones with MiXCR. One record per CDR3 amino acid sequence lists the most common genes and DNA. The sample has about 830,000 distinct CDR3 sequences on record, around a third of them singletons. The ten largest clones capture 9.5% to 15% of the sample. The sequencing here drew on cultured CD8+ T cells from PBMCs, taken from culture after CMV antigen stimulation. The origin of the receptors is a human donor in good health (CMV status not recorded). Some clones in this sample may be carry-over from other donors' samples.

Concerning this clonotype itself: A much larger clone lies one base from this, so it may be a read error. The V gene is TRBV7-2, the J gene TRBJ1-2; 9 bases map to TRBD1. Germline CDR1 SGHTA, CDR2 FQGNSA. The CDR3 has 17 amino acids. The CDR3 reads CVSSAHPGQGIIYGYTF. The CDR3 nucleotides read TGTGTCAGCAGCGCCCACCCGGGACAGGGTATCATCTATGGCTACACCTTC. Using reference TRBV7-2 and TRBJ1-2 for the parts outside the CDR3, the full variable domain is GAGVSQSPSNKVTEKGKDVELRCDPISGHTALYWYRQSLGQGLEFLIYFQGNSAPDKSGLPSDRFSAERTGGSVSTLTIQRTQQEDSAVYLCVSSAHPGQGIIYGYTFGSGTRLTVV.

A note on this clonotype: One end of the junction varies from germline; a read error may be responsible. The chain has TRBV6-6 and TRBJ2-3; D possibly matches TRBD1 or TRBD2 (6 bases each). This CDR3 has 16 residues. CDR1 is MNHNY and CDR2 is SVGAGI in the germline V gene (reference sequence). The CDR3 is CASSDWGAVGTDTQYF. The CDR3 DNA reads TGTGCCAGCAGTGACTGGGGGGCGGTGGGCACAGATACTCAGTATTTT.

This clonotype was observed a few times. The rearrangement uses TRBV12-5 and TRBJ1-1; the D is unclear. Trimming took off 0 bases at V and 3 bases at J, with 11 bases between the two ends. CDR1 is LGHNT and CDR2 is FRNRAP in the germline V gene. The CDR3 covers 15 residues. The CDR3 nucleotides are TGTGCTAGTGGTTTGGTATTCGGGCGGGACACTGAAGCTTTCTTT. It translates to CASGLVFGRDTEAFF. Full variable domain (missing parts from reference TRBV12-5 and TRBJ1-1): DARVTQTPRHKVTEMGQEVTMRCQPILGHNTVFWYRQTMMQGLELLAYFRNRAPLDDSGMPKDRFSAEMPDATLATLKIQPSEPRDSAVYFCASGLVFGRDTEAFFGQGTRLTVV.

In its sample, this clonotype was seen many times. The chain carries TRBV7-8 and TRBJ2-1, with 7 bases fitting TRBD2. Germline V gene data show CDR1 as SGHVS and CDR2 as FQNEAQ. The CDR3 covers 16 residues. The trim removed 0 bases at V and 4 bases at J, leaving 6 bases unmatched. The CDR3 DNA follows: TGTGCCAGCAGCTTAGCGGGAGGGATTCCTTACAATGAGCAGTTCTTC. Translation: CASSLAGGIPYNEQFF.

V and J are TRBV27 and TRBJ2-2, with D possibly matching TRBD1 (5 bases). Trimming removed 2 bases from V and 7 bases from J, with 8 bases in between. The germline gives CDR1 MNHEY, CDR2 SMNVEV (reference sequence). The CDR3 has 13 amino acids. The CDR3 sequence is CASSLATDGELFF. The CDR3, as DNA: TGTGCCAGCAGTTTAGCGACAGACGGGGAGCTGTTTTTT.

CDR3 nucleotides: TGTGCCAGCAGCTTGTTACCTAGCACAGATACGCAGTATTTT. It translates to CASSLLPSTDTQYF. The chain recombines TRBV5-6 with TRBJ2-3; unclear D gene. The germline CDR1 and CDR2 sequences are SGHDT and YYEEEE. CDR3 length: 14 residues. Trimming cost V 1 base and J 0 bases, with 6 bases left between them.

V gene TRBV5-4 combines with J gene TRBJ2-2; TRBD1 matches at 10 bases. J gave up 3 bases and V 10 bases, and 3 bases lay outside the gene matches. The CDR3 is 13 amino acids. Germline lookup yields CDR1 SGHNT and CDR2 YYREEE (reference sequence). As DNA, the CDR3 is TGTGCCTTGACAGGGGGCTACACCGGGGAGCTGTTTTTT. Residues: CALTGGYTGELFF.

The V gene is TRBV7-6, the J gene TRBJ1-5; no clear D gene. The CDR3 spans 15 residues. The germline V gene encodes CDR1 SGHVS and CDR2 FNYEAQ. V was pared by 1 base and J by 4 bases, with 11 bases between. Written as DNA, the CDR3 is TGTGCCAGCAGCTTAGGGCTCTACAGAAATCAGCCCCAGCATTTT. Its translation: CASSLGLYRNQPQHF. Combining the CDR3 with reference TRBV7-6 and TRBJ1-5 gives the whole variable domain GAGVSQSPRYKVTKRGQDVALRCDPISGHVSLYWYRQALGQGPEFLTYFNYEAQQDKSGLPNDRFSAERPEGSISTLTIQRTEQRDSAMYRCASSLGLYRNQPQHFGDGTRLSIL.

At least ten counts were recorded for this clonotype. The chain employs TRBV18 and TRBJ2-5; 11 nucleotides agree with TRBD2. The CDR3 loop spans 16 amino acids. Germline CDR1 KGHSH, CDR2 LQKENI. With V trimmed by 3 bases and J by 2 bases, 5 bases remained unmatched. The CDR3 DNA reads as TGTGCCAGCTCACCCACTAGCGGGGGACATCAAGAGACCCAGTACTTC. This codes for CASSPTSGGHQETQYF.

In nucleotides, the CDR3 is TGTGCCAGCAGTTCCCCGGGACTAGCCCCCTCCCGCACAGATACGCAGTATTTT. The encoded protein is CASSSPGLAPSRTDTQYF. V is TRBV12-3 or TRBV12-4 and J is TRBJ2-3; 9 positions agree with TRBD2. This CDR3 has 18 residues. Germline trimming cut 4 bases from V and 1 base from J; bases unmatched to any gene: 12.

This clonotype was picked up a small number of times. The gene calls are TRBV6-6 and TRBJ2-1; D is undetermined. V was clipped by 2 bases and J by 0 bases, with 5 bases between them. The CDR3 is made up of 14 amino acids. Per the germline V gene, CDR1 is MNHNY and CDR2 is SVGAGI (reference sequence). CDR3 sequence: CASSYPSSYNEQFF. The CDR3 nucleotides read TGTGCCAGCAGTTACCCTAGCTCCTACAATGAGCAGTTCTTC.

This clonotype was observed a handful of times. In nucleotides, the CDR3 is TGTGCCAGCAGAACTGACAGATTATACCCCGAGAGCACCGGGGAGCTGTTTTTT. Amino acids: CASRTDRLYPESTGELFF. This chain uses TRBV12-3 or TRBV12-4 with TRBJ2-2; D may be TRBD1 (5 bases). Trimming left V 6 bases short and J 4 bases short, with 24 bases between. The CDR3 is 18 residues long.

The rearrangement uses TRBV6-1 and TRBJ1-5, with 8 bases identical to TRBD1. The V gene's germline CDR1 is MNHNS and CDR2 SASEGT. This CDR3 contains 15 residues. The V and J ends lost 6 bases and 0 bases, in that order; junction bases with no gene match: 4. CDR3 sequence reads: CASRYGQGSNQPQHF. CDR3 DNA sequence: TGTGCCAGCAGATACGGACAGGGTAGCAATCAGCCCCAGCATTTT.

This clonotype was counted only a few times. The chain is built from TRBV6-2 or TRBV6-3 and TRBJ1-1; D gene uncertain. Germline V gene lookup returns CDR1 MNHEY and CDR2 SVGEGT. Trimming shortened V by 4 bases and J by 0 bases, and 9 bases separated the two germline ends. This CDR3 has 14 amino acids. CDR3 region: CASSFNFMNTEAFF. The CDR3 DNA reads as TGTGCCAGCAGTTTTAACTTTATGAACACTGAAGCTTTCTTT.

There are many counts of this clonotype. The rearrangement uses TRBV7-8 and TRBJ1-4; possibly TRBD1 for D (5 bases). CDR3 length: 15 amino acids. Germline CDR1 and CDR2: SGHVS and FQNEAQ. V lost 4 bases to trimming and J lost 0 bases, with 9 bases between them. The CDR3 bases are TGTGCCAGCAGCTCCCGACAGACAACTAATGAAAAACTGTTTTTT. Protein sequence: CASSSRQTTNEKLFF.

The chain carries TRBV6-2 or TRBV6-3 and TRBJ2-1; 7 bases are shared with TRBD2. Germline V lookup: CDR1 MNHEY, CDR2 SVGEGT. The V and J ends lost 4 bases and 2 bases, in that order; junction bases with no gene match: 11. The CDR3 sequence is 17 residues long. The chain's CDR3 is CASSSPLAGDAYNEQFF. CDR3 sequence (DNA): TGTGCCAGCAGTTCCCCCCTTGCGGGGGACGCCTACAATGAGCAGTTCTTC.

This clonotype showed up just a few times. The rearrangement links TRBV12-3 or TRBV12-4 to TRBJ1-5; D call uncertain. This CDR3 spans 13 amino acids. V dropped 2 bases and J dropped 3 bases, with 5 bases sitting between them. The CDR3 sequence is CASSLLFNQPQHF. In DNA form, the CDR3 reads TGTGCCAGCAGTTTACTTTTCAATCAGCCCCAGCATTTT.

This clonotype was seen only a few times. The V gene is TRBV4-1, the J gene TRBJ1-3; 9 nucleotides line up with TRBD1. This CDR3 contains 17 residues. V shed 4 bases and J 7 bases; nucleotides not matched to a gene: 14. Germline CDR1 reads MGHRA; CDR2 reads YSYEKL. The CDR3 bases are TGCGCCAGCAGCCTATCTGAAACAGGGGGCTCGGGCAACACCATATATTTT. It yields the protein CASSLSETGGSGNTIYF.

The chain joins TRBV7-9 to TRBJ1-1; D gene unclear. This CDR3 has 14 amino acids. Per the germline V gene, CDR1 is SEHNR and CDR2 is FQNEAQ (reference sequence). V lost 0 bases and J lost 6, with 11 bases in between. As DNA, the CDR3 is TGTGCCAGCAGCTTAGCTAGGACGGTTCCTGAAGCTTTCTTT. Translating it yields CASSLARTVPEAFF.

This clonotype was seen a handful of times. CDR3 loop: CASSETNTEAFF. In DNA, the CDR3 is TGCGCCAGCAGTGAGACAAACACTGAAGCTTTCTTT. The chain joins TRBV10-1 to TRBJ1-1; no clear D. Germline V CDR1 and CDR2: WNHNN, SYGVQD (reference sequence). The CDR3 sequence is 12 residues long. V was trimmed by 2 bases and J by 2 bases, leaving 3 bases between them.

The chain is built from TRBV14 and TRBJ2-2; the D gene is possibly TRBD2 (6 bases). V was clipped by 1 base and J by 0 bases, with 12 bases between them. The V gene's germline CDR1 is SGHDN and CDR2 FVKESK. The CDR3 extends over 17 amino acids. CDR3 protein: CASSQGGLFANTGELFF. In nucleotides, the CDR3 is TGTGCCAGCAGCCAAGGGGGACTTTTCGCGAACACCGGGGAGCTGTTTTTT.

About this clonotype: Given a much more abundant clone one base away, this may be a read error. J is TRBJ2-1 and V is TRBV7-2; TRBD2 agrees at 8 bases. The V gene's germline CDR1 is SGHTA and CDR2 FQGNSA. CDR3 size: 15 residues. CDR3 amino acids: CASSPHGGDYNAQFF. CDR3 coding DNA: TGTGCCAGCAGCCCTCACGGGGGGGACTACAATGCGCAGTTCTTC.

This chain joins TRBV6-1 and TRBJ1-1, with D uncertain. This CDR3 comprises 13 residues. The germline V gene has CDR1 MNHNS and CDR2 SASEGT. Trimming stripped 1 base from V and 7 bases from J, with 10 bases between. CDR3 in DNA: TGTGCCAGCAGTGAAGATGTCAGTGATGAAGCTTTCTTT. The encoded protein is CASSEDVSDEAFF.